Following are 21 T cell receptor beta chains from one sample sequenced in a study of T cell responses to AZD1222 COVID-19 vaccine. Data came from immunoSEQ multiplex PCR; TCRdb stores just in-frame clones and leaves some out. The sample holds 150,000 to 200,000 clones, just over 90% seen once. The starting material was peripheral blood, obtained on day 0 of AZD1222 vaccination. Receptors originate from an adult in good health.

V and J are TRBV19 and TRBJ1-2; 9 bases match TRBD1. Germline CDR1 LNHDA, CDR2 SQIVND (reference sequence). The CDR3 contains 15 residues. J gave up 4 bases and V 5 bases, and 8 bases lay outside the gene matches. CDR3 protein: CASSPRTGEPYGYTF. CDR3 DNA sequence: TGTGCCAGTAGTCCCCGGACAGGGGAACCCTATGGCTACACCTTC.

This chain uses TRBV6-5 with TRBJ2-1; TRBD2 matches 13 bases. The CDR3 has 16 residues. The germline gives CDR1 MNHEY, CDR2 SVGAGI. The V and J ends lost 2 bases and 10 bases, in that order; junction bases with no gene match: 8. CDR3 sequence (DNA): TGTGCCAGCAGTTACCGGACTAGCGGGGGCCTCCTCGAGCAGTTCTTC. It encodes CASSYRTSGGLLEQFF.

The rearrangement joins TRBV4-3 to TRBJ1-1, with a possible D match to TRBD1 (6 bases). The CDR3 loop spans 12 amino acids. Germline-derived CDR1 and CDR2 are LGHNA and YSLEER. The V gene lost 3 bases and the J gene lost 11 bases, with 13 bases spanning the gap. The CDR3 sequence: CASSHQGLGAFF. CDR3 bases: TGCGCCAGCAGCCATCAGGGGTTAGGGGCTTTCTTT.

This clone has only a few counts. The chain combines TRBV27 with TRBJ1-6; TRBD1 agrees at 7 bases. CDR1 and CDR2 (germline): MNHEY, SMNVEV (reference sequence). The trim removed 6 bases at V and 1 base at J, leaving 6 bases unmatched. The CDR3 is 16 amino acids. This CDR3 is CASRTPTGSYNSPLHF. The CDR3 DNA is TGTGCCAGCAGGACACCGACAGGGTCCTATAATTCACCCCTCCACTTT.

This chain uses TRBV5-1 with TRBJ1-5; TRBD1 aligns across 9 bases. Germline values: CDR1 SGHRS, CDR2 YFSETQ. The CDR3 sequence is 17 residues long. After removal of 4 bases from V and 3 bases from J, the junction contained 11 bases not matched to a gene. Here the CDR3 DNA reads TGCGCCAGCAGCCTAAATCCACAGGGGGCGGACAATCAGCCCCAGCATTTT. Translation: CASSLNPQGADNQPQHF.

This chain links TRBV2 with TRBJ2-1, with D unresolved. The germline gives CDR1 SNHLY, CDR2 FYNNEI. CDR3 length: 16 amino acids. The V and J ends lost 4 bases and 3 bases respectively, with 16 bases between them. CDR3 in DNA: TGTGCCAGCAGTGGGCGTCAGGTTACTATCTACAATGAGCAGTTCTTC. This codes for CASSGRQVTIYNEQFF. The full variable domain, completed using reference TRBV2 and TRBJ2-1, is EPEVTQTPSHQVTQMGQEVILRCVPISNHLYFYWYRQILGQKVEFLVSFYNNEISEKSEIFDDQFSVERPDGSNFTLKIRSTKLEDSAMYFCASSGRQVTIYNEQFFGPGTRLTVL.

The chain's CDR3 is CASSLTESYTEAFF. CDR3 in DNA: TGTGCCAGCAGCTTGACAGAGTCCTACACTGAAGCTTTCTTT. This chain joins TRBV5-4 and TRBJ1-1, with no clear D. Germline V CDR1 and CDR2: SGHNT, YYREEE (reference sequence). The CDR3 totals 14 residues. Trimming shortened V by 1 base and J by 3 bases, and 10 bases separated the two germline ends.

The chain recombines TRBV30 with TRBJ1-1; tentative D call: TRBD1 (5 bases). Germline CDR1 is GTSNPN and CDR2 is SVGIG (reference sequence). V lost 5 bases and J lost 0, with 28 bases in between. This CDR3 contains 19 residues. In DNA, the CDR3 is TGTGCCTGGGGTCCTACTGCCGGGGCTCTAGAATCTATGAACACTGAAGCTTTCTTT. The encoded protein is CAWGPTAGALESMNTEAFF. Filled out from reference TRBV30 and TRBJ1-1, the complete variable domain reads SQTIHQWPATLVQPVGSPLSLECTVEGTSNPNLYWYRQAAGRGLQLLFYSVGIGQISSEVPQNLSASRPQDRQFILSSKKLLLSDSGFYLCAWGPTAGALESMNTEAFFGQGTRLTVV.

The genes are TRBV7-2 and TRBJ2-1; D might be TRBD1 (5 bases). The germline V gene encodes CDR1 SGHTA and CDR2 FQGNSA. The CDR3 covers 19 residues. V dropped 4 bases and J dropped 0 bases, with 22 bases sitting between them. This chain's CDR3 is CASSSVLTDSLGSYNEQFF. The CDR3 DNA follows: TGTGCCAGCAGCTCCGTCTTGACAGACTCACTTGGCTCCTACAATGAGCAGTTCTTC.

V and J are TRBV7-2 and TRBJ1-2, with D possibly matching TRBD1 (5 bases). The CDR3 runs 15 residues. V shed 0 bases and J shed 7 bases, with 15 bases lying between them. Germline V gives CDR1 SGHTA, CDR2 FQGNSA. DNA for the CDR3: TGTGCCAGCAGCTTAGCCCCCGGGACTAGTTTTGGCTACACCTTC. Translating gives CASSLAPGTSFGYTF.

The chain couples TRBV3-1 (or the pseudogene TRBV3-2) to TRBJ1-4, with 8 nucleotides matching TRBD1. CDR1 LGHDT and CDR2 YNNKEL come from the germline V gene (reference sequence). Trimming removed 4 bases from V and 8 bases from J; junction bases left unmatched: 0. This CDR3 region has 12 residues. The CDR3 spells CASSRDREKLFF. CDR3 DNA: TGTGCCAGCAGCCGGGACAGGGAAAAACTGTTTTTT.

This chain links TRBV2 with TRBJ2-1; unclear D gene. CDR3 length: 16 residues. The ends were cut back, 0 bases at V and 2 bases at J, with 11 bases in the middle. Looked up from germline, CDR1 is SNHLY and CDR2 is FYNNEI. CDR3 nucleotides: TGTGCCAGCAGTGAAGCGGGCACAACGACCTACAATGAGCAGTTCTTC. Translation: CASSEAGTTTYNEQFF. Using reference TRBV2 and TRBJ2-1 for the parts outside the CDR3, the full variable domain is EPEVTQTPSHQVTQMGQEVILRCVPISNHLYFYWYRQILGQKVEFLVSFYNNEISEKSEIFDDQFSVERPDGSNFTLKIRSTKLEDSAMYFCASSEAGTTTYNEQFFGPGTRLTVL.

The chain links TRBV11-3 to TRBJ2-2, with D possibly matching TRBD2 (6 bases). Germline CDR1 is SGHNT and CDR2 is YENEEA. V lost 2 bases and J 1 base, leaving 11 bases between the germline ends. This CDR3 comprises 16 residues. CDR3 sequence reads: CASSLLPGLNTGELFF. The CDR3 DNA reads as TGTGCCAGCAGCTTACTGCCGGGACTGAACACCGGGGAGCTGTTTTTT.

The chain recombines TRBV2 with TRBJ1-1, with 7 positions matching TRBD1. Germline V lookup: CDR1 SNHLY, CDR2 FYNNEI. Losses at the gene ends were 6 bases for V and 11 bases for J; bases not matched to a gene: 12. The CDR3 is made up of 13 amino acids. The CDR3 loop reads CASRPGTEIGAFF. In DNA, the CDR3 is TGTGCCAGCAGGCCCGGGACAGAGATCGGGGCTTTCTTT.

The chain has TRBV19 and TRBJ1-5; D is unresolved. Trimming left V 1 base short and J 0 bases short, with 10 bases between. Germline V gives CDR1 LNHDA, CDR2 SQIVND (reference sequence). The CDR3 consists of 16 residues. The CDR3 is CASSIGARFSNQPQHF. Written as DNA, the CDR3 is TGTGCCAGTAGTATAGGGGCCAGATTTAGCAATCAGCCCCAGCATTTT.

V usage is TRBV9 and J usage is TRBJ1-1; D gene uncertain. Trimming left V 0 bases short and J 1 base short, with 10 bases between. Germline V lookup: CDR1 SGDLS, CDR2 YYNGEE. This CDR3 is 15 amino acids long. The CDR3 here is CASSVADNRNTEAFF. Here the CDR3 DNA reads TGTGCCAGCAGCGTAGCAGACAACCGGAACACTGAAGCTTTCTTT.

At least ten counts were recorded for this clone. Within the sample, other DNA sequences also encode this same CDR3. This chain uses TRBV14 with TRBJ1-6; perhaps TRBD1 as D (6 bases). Trimming stripped 2 bases from V and 9 bases from J, with 11 bases between. Germline V lookup: CDR1 SGHDN, CDR2 FVKESK. The CDR3 contains 14 residues. The CDR3 bases are TGTGCCAGCAGCCAAACAGGGCGGGGTTCACCCCTCCACTTT. This translates into CASSQTGRGSPLHF.

The chain has TRBV14 and TRBJ1-2, with D possibly being TRBD1 (5 bases). The CDR3 is 14 amino acids. V was trimmed by 8 bases and J by 7 bases, leaving 20 bases between them. Germline loops: CDR1 SGHDN, CDR2 FVKESK. The CDR3 spells CASGQPGRAGGYTF. The CDR3 DNA reads as TGTGCCAGCGGACAACCCGGCAGGGCAGGTGGCTACACCTTC.

The gene calls are TRBV7-2 and TRBJ1-1; the match to TRBD1 covers 7 bases. V lost 5 bases and J lost 5; bases outside the gene matches: 11. Germline CDR1 is SGHTA and CDR2 is FQGNSA. The CDR3 contains 15 residues. CDR3 DNA sequence: TGTGCCAGCAGCCCCCGACAGGGTATAGAAACTGAAGCTTTCTTT. As protein: CASSPRQGIETEAFF.

This chain joins TRBV19 and TRBJ2-2; TRBD2 matches at 13 bases. CDR1 is LNHDA, CDR2 SQIVND, per germline (reference sequence). CDR3 length: 18 amino acids. V shed 5 bases and J 0 bases; nucleotides not matched to a gene: 6. The CDR3 DNA sequence: TGTGCCAGTAGTTTCGGACTAGCGGGGGCCGCGAACACCGGGGAGCTGTTTTTT. Its protein product is CASSFGLAGAANTGELFF.

This chain uses TRBV11-3 with TRBJ2-7; 8 bases fit TRBD1. There are 16 residues in the CDR3. The J segment lost 5 bases and the V segment lost 1 base, leaving 10 bases of the junction unmatched. Germline CDR1 SGHNT, CDR2 YENEEA. The CDR3 spells CASSLGVGDRTHEQYF. The CDR3 region has the DNA TGTGCCAGCAGCTTAGGGGTTGGGGACAGGACTCACGAGCAGTACTTC.